The present T cell receptor (beta chain) was sequenced within a study of tumor-infiltrating lymphocytes in primary liver carcinoma. Turning to the study itself: Sequenced samples came back with roughly 3.65 to 8 million productive TCRbeta reads, and the counts looked alike across tissue types. Findings and limits, study-wide: Tumor-adjacent and tumor-blood pairs overlapped less than tumor region pairs did. Bulk samples went unsorted, so CD4+ and CD8+ repertoires were not compared. A significantly higher top-250-clone fraction was recorded for tumors than for blood (p = 0.039).

About this clonotype itself: The antigen is unknown.

V was shortened by 0 bases and J by 8 bases, with 20 bases between the two germline ends. Germline CDR1 is SGHRS and CDR2 is YFSETQ. This CDR3 is 16 amino acids long. The researchers produced TCR beta cDNA from roughly 500 ng total RNA with a constant-region primer. The TCR beta library was amplified through three nested multiplex PCR rounds in a modified ARM-PCR procedure. Use of TRBV1-TRBV30 forward primers with a C-beta reverse primer characterized the first two PCR rounds, which lasted nine to eleven cycles each. Via MiXCR, TCRdb re-called the multiplex PCR reads, giving one row per CDR3 protein. The sample includes nearly 200,000 distinct CDR3 sequences, almost 65% of them seen just once. The study extracted blood RNA from unsorted whole blood and also extracted germline DNA.

The clonotype was recovered from a woman in her sixties or seventies with primary liver carcinoma and hepatitis B virus infection. The specimen sequenced was peripheral blood. This chain uses TRBV5-1 with TRBJ1-2, with D perhaps matching TRBD1 (5 bases). The CDR3 here is CASSLGDGWDSSGYTF. The CDR3 nucleotides are TGCGCCAGCAGCTTGGGGGATGGATGGGACTCGTCCGGCTACACCTTC.